This T cell receptor beta chain was sequenced during a study of T cell changes during pregnancy in multiple sclerosis. Method: immunoSEQ multiplex PCR; TCRdb's copy keeps in-frame clones and lacks some. The table shows tens of thousands of clones, with over 80% occurring only once. Per the germline V gene, CDR1 is MNHEY and CDR2 is SMNVEV (reference sequence). This CDR3 has 15 residues. Trimming left V 6 bases short and J 1 base short, with 15 bases between. This chain joins TRBV27 and TRBJ1-2; maybe TRBD1 (5 bases). Sequencing used CD4+ T cells from peripheral blood mononuclear cells, obtained after pregnancy. This sequence was found in a female donor in good health, enrolled as a control in a pregnancy study. The CDR3 bases are TGTGCCAGCAGCCCCGCCGGGACTTATAACTATGGCTACACCTTC. This translates into CASSPAGTYNYGYTF.